Presented here are 15 T cell receptor beta chains from one specimen sequenced in a study of T cells in localized non-small cell lung cancer (dated by TCRdb to the early 2020s). Receptor amplification or capture employed the immunoSEQ multiplex PCR assay. The table was pulled from immuneACCESS by TCRdb, which kept in-frame rearrangements only. Such tables lose some clones; where checked, under half of the loss comes from unresolved V genes, and the rest has no known cause. The sample table lists approximately 35,000 clones, roughly nine tenths of them with a count of one. The ten largest clones capture around 3.9% of the sample. Here the sequenced sample was peripheral blood, taken before any cancer treatment. Receptors were obtained from a man aged 40 to 75 with stage I lung adenocarcinoma.

The chain has TRBV12-5 and TRBJ1-5; unclear D gene. V gave up 0 bases and J gave up 10 bases, with 10 bases separating them. Germline CDR1 and CDR2: LGHNT and FRNRAP. The CDR3 spans 13 residues. The chain's CDR3 is CASGLVPLAPQHF. The CDR3 coding sequence is TGTGCTAGTGGTTTGGTACCCCTTGCCCCCCAGCATTTT.

The chain combines TRBV5-1 with TRBJ2-2; 9 positions match TRBD1. The CDR3 totals 16 residues. The germline V gene encodes CDR1 SGHRS and CDR2 YFSETQ. V lost 5 bases and J lost 2; bases outside the gene matches: 7. Written as DNA, the CDR3 is TGCGCCAGCAGATCCGGACAGGGGATTAACACCGGGGAGCTGTTTTTT. Translated: CASRSGQGINTGELFF. Full variable domain (missing parts from reference TRBV5-1 and TRBJ2-2): KAGVTQTPRYLIKTRGQQVTLSCSPISGHRSVSWYQQTPGQGLQFLFEYFSETQRNKGNFPGRFSGRQFSNSRSEMNVSTLELGDSALYLCASRSGQGINTGELFFGEGSRLTVL.

A remark on this clone: The same CDR3 arises from other DNA sequences in this sample as well. CDR3 in amino acids: CASSYSGGTGGQPQHF. The CDR3 nucleotides read TGTGCCAGCAGTTATTCTGGAGGGACAGGGGGGCAACCCCAGCATTTT. V and J are TRBV6-6 and TRBJ1-5; 11 nucleotides align to TRBD1. CDR1 and CDR2 (germline): MNHNY, SVGAGI (reference sequence). V trimming: 3 bases; J trimming: 10 bases; junction bases outside the gene matches: 11. The CDR3 length is 16 residues.

With respect to this clone: This sample also contains other DNA sequences that code for the same CDR3. V is TRBV20-1 and J is TRBJ1-2; D may be TRBD1 (5 bases). CDR3 length: 10 amino acids. Germline V gene lookup returns CDR1 DFQATT and CDR2 SNEGSKA (reference sequence). V was clipped by 6 bases and J by 8 bases, with 10 bases between them. The CDR3 protein is CSAGGEGYTF. The CDR3 bases are TGCAGTGCGGGGGGGGAGGGCTACACCTTC.

The V gene is TRBV5-6, the J gene TRBJ1-3; 10 positions agree with TRBD1. The V segment lost 4 bases and the J segment 5 bases; nucleotides outside the gene matches: 3. In germline, CDR1 is SGHDT, CDR2 YYEEEE. The CDR3 has 14 residues. Here the CDR3 DNA reads TGTGCCAGCAGCGCGGACAGGGGGAGAAACACCATATATTTT. Amino acids: CASSADRGRNTIYF.

The chain joins TRBV7-6 to TRBJ2-3, with unresolved D. Trimming removed 5 bases from V and 3 bases from J, with 12 bases in between. The CDR3 has 14 amino acids. Germline CDR1 is SGHVS and CDR2 is FNYEAQ. CDR3 sequence: CASSPGVVTDTQYF. The DNA for the CDR3 is TGTGCCAGCAGCCCGGGTGTAGTGACAGATACGCAGTATTTT. The whole variable domain, remainder taken from reference TRBV7-6 and TRBJ2-3, is GAGVSQSPRYKVTKRGQDVALRCDPISGHVSLYWYRQALGQGPEFLTYFNYEAQQDKSGLPNDRFSAERPEGSISTLTIQRTEQRDSAMYRCASSPGVVTDTQYFGPGTRLTVL.

This clone appeared a few times. V usage is TRBV25-1 and J usage is TRBJ2-7, with TRBD2 matching over 9 bases. From germline, CDR1 is MGHDK and CDR2 SYGVNS. V lost 8 bases, J lost 6 bases, and 17 bases stayed unmatched. The CDR3 has 16 residues. The CDR3 sequence is CASGNRSAGGRGEQYF. In DNA form, the CDR3 reads TGTGCCAGCGGGAACCGTTCGGCGGGGGGGCGGGGCGAGCAGTACTTC.

A single count supports this clone. The genes are TRBV27 and TRBJ1-2, with a weak D call TRBD1 (6 bases). There are 13 residues in the CDR3. Trimming pared 2 bases from V and 8 bases from J, leaving 12 bases between. Germline CDR1 reads MNHEY; CDR2 reads SMNVEV (reference sequence). As DNA, the CDR3 is TGTGCCAGCAGTTTAGGGGGCAGCGGGGGCTACACCTTC. Its translation is CASSLGGSGGYTF.

J is TRBJ2-2 and V is TRBV5-1; 7 nucleotides align to TRBD2. The CDR3 totals 16 residues. Trimming removed 4 bases from V and 2 bases from J; junction bases left unmatched: 8. Germline V gene lookup returns CDR1 SGHRS and CDR2 YFSETQ. CDR3 protein: CASSPVGRRNTGELFF. CDR3 DNA: TGCGCCAGCAGCCCAGTCGGGAGGAGAAACACCGGGGAGCTGTTTTTT. Complete variable domain (other parts from reference TRBV5-1 and TRBJ2-2): KAGVTQTPRYLIKTRGQQVTLSCSPISGHRSVSWYQQTPGQGLQFLFEYFSETQRNKGNFPGRFSGRQFSNSRSEMNVSTLELGDSALYLCASSPVGRRNTGELFFGEGSRLTVL.

The DNA of the CDR3 is TGCAGCGCCTCCAGGGGATCCTCCTACGAGCAGTACTTC. It yields the protein CSASRGSSYEQYF. This chain uses TRBV29-1 with TRBJ2-7; possible D gene TRBD1, 6 bases. The CDR3 runs 13 residues. The germline V gene has CDR1 SQVTM and CDR2 ANQGSEA. The V gene lost 7 bases and the J gene lost 0 bases, with 13 bases spanning the gap.

This clone was counted a single time. V is TRBV7-9 and J is TRBJ1-2; D is possibly TRBD1 (6 bases). In germline, CDR1 is SEHNR, CDR2 FQNEAQ (reference sequence). This CDR3 is built from 15 residues. Trimming cost V 0 bases and J 8 bases, with 16 bases left between them. The CDR3 DNA is TGTGCCAGCAGCTTAGCTGGGGCCCAGACAGGCGGCTACACCTTC. Its protein is CASSLAGAQTGGYTF.

DNA for the CDR3: TGTGCCAGTAAGGGCTATGGCTACACCTTC. Its protein is CASKGYGYTF. The V gene is TRBV19, the J gene TRBJ1-2, with unresolved D. In germline, CDR1 is LNHDA, CDR2 SQIVND (reference sequence). The CDR3 spans 10 residues. Trimming stripped 7 bases from V and 4 bases from J, with 4 bases between.

The V and J genes are TRBV7-6 and TRBJ2-5; 7 bases are shared with TRBD2. The CDR3 totals 13 residues. The ends lost 6 bases at V and 4 bases at J; junction bases unmatched: 5. Germline V gene sequence: CDR1 SGHVS, CDR2 FNYEAQ. DNA for the CDR3: TGTGCCAGCAGACCGAGCGGGACAGAGACCCAGTACTTC. This sequence encodes CASRPSGTETQYF.

There are a few counts of this clone. The chain carries TRBV29-1 and TRBJ1-2; a weak D match, TRBD1 (5 bases). Per the germline V gene, CDR1 is SQVTM and CDR2 is ANQGSEA. The CDR3 has 11 residues. The V and J ends lost 4 bases and 8 bases respectively, with 11 bases between them. CDR3 coding DNA: TGCAGCGTTGGCCCGGAGGGGGGCTACACCTTC. As protein: CSVGPEGGYTF.

The chain links TRBV7-8 to TRBJ2-3, with 8 nucleotides matching TRBD2. The CDR3 contains 17 residues. V was clipped by 4 bases and J by 1 base; unmatched bases: 10. CDR1 and CDR2 from the germline V gene are SGHVS and FQNEAQ. As DNA, the CDR3 is TGTGCCAGCAGCTCTCGGGGGGGAGCGGGGGGCACAGATACGCAGTATTTT. Its translation: CASSSRGGAGGTDTQYF.